Below are 30 T cell receptor beta chains sequenced from a single sample in a study of cytomegalovirus exposure and HLA in healthy donors. This PCR relied on a set of 60 Vbeta primers and 13 Jbeta primers. The protocol was immunoSEQ multiplex PCR, while the TCRdb copy is restricted to in-frame clones and leaves out a portion. Seen here are 75,000 to 90,000 clones, about 77% observed once, and the top ten hold approximately 3.2%. The specimen sequenced was PBMCs. The receptors were gathered from a man between 45 and 60 years old in good health and CMV-seronegative.

The rearrangement uses TRBV28 and TRBJ2-7; possibly TRBD2 for D (5 bases). CDR1 MDHEN and CDR2 SYDVKM come from the germline V gene. With 5 bases removed from V and 3 bases from J, the gap between germline ends came to 26 bases. The CDR3 is 18 residues long. The DNA of the CDR3 is TGTGCCAGCAGTCTATATAAGCCCGTGGGAGCGGCGAACTACGAGCAGTACTTC. Translated, it gives CASSLYKPVGAANYEQYF.

The rearrangement links TRBV5-1 to TRBJ2-5, with D tentatively TRBD1 (5 bases). Germline V gene sequence: CDR1 SGHRS, CDR2 YFSETQ. The CDR3 totals 17 residues. The germline V and J ends were trimmed by 3 bases and 5 bases, with 23 bases remaining between them. For the CDR3, the DNA is TGCGCCAGCAGCTCCGTCTTGACGCCTCAGGGTCGCGAGACCCAGTACTTC. It encodes CASSSVLTPQGRETQYF.

This sequence joins TRBV4-1 and TRBJ1-2; 9 bases are shared with TRBD1. Germline loops: CDR1 MGHRA, CDR2 YSYEKL. V shed 4 bases, J shed 8 bases, and the junction held 11 bases outside the gene matches. The CDR3 runs 15 residues. CDR3 DNA sequence: TGCGCCAGCAGCCCGGGGGACAGGGCCAGTCGAGGCTACACCTTC. It codes for CASSPGDRASRGYTF.

V is TRBV11-2 and J is TRBJ1-4; 8 bases are shared with TRBD1. The CDR3 loop spans 14 amino acids. The germline V gene encodes CDR1 SGHAT and CDR2 FQNNGV. With V trimmed by 5 bases and J by 10 bases, 9 bases remained unmatched. CDR3 sequence: CASSVGQGIGKLFF. CDR3 nucleotide sequence: TGTGCCAGCAGCGTAGGACAGGGCATTGGAAAACTGTTTTTT.

The chain uses TRBV7-3 and TRBJ2-1; D is unclear. V was cut by 5 bases and J by 1 base, with 12 bases left in between. This CDR3 is built from 15 residues. Germline assignment: CDR1 SGHTA and CDR2 FQGTGA. The CDR3 loop is CASSPPGSSYNEQFF. The CDR3 region has the DNA TGTGCCAGCAGCCCGCCGGGTTCTTCCTACAATGAGCAGTTCTTC.

The V gene is TRBV16, the J gene TRBJ2-1, with a possible D match to TRBD2 (5 bases). V was trimmed by 7 bases and J by 9 bases, leaving 10 bases between them. Germline CDR1 reads KGHSY; CDR2 reads FQNENV. CDR3 length equals 11 residues. The CDR3 spells CASTPRGEQFF. CDR3 DNA sequence: TGTGCCAGCACTCCCCGGGGTGAGCAGTTCTTC.

The rearrangement links TRBV7-3 to TRBJ1-1, with D hard to call. Trimming pared 2 bases from V and 1 base from J, leaving 5 bases between. Germline loops: CDR1 SGHTA, CDR2 FQGTGA. This CDR3 is 13 amino acids long. The CDR3 nucleotides read TGTGCCAGCAGCTTAGAGTCGAACACTGAAGCTTTCTTT. Encoded protein: CASSLESNTEAFF.

V and J are TRBV28 and TRBJ2-5, with a possible D match to TRBD2 (6 bases). Germline CDR1 is MDHEN and CDR2 is SYDVKM. Trimming stripped 5 bases from V and 11 bases from J, with 27 bases between. CDR3 size: 16 residues. The CDR3 DNA reads TGTGCCAGCAGTACCGAAGCAGGGAAGTCTCGTCGGGAGCAGTACTTC. This sequence encodes CASSTEAGKSRREQYF.

The chain couples TRBV19 to TRBJ1-2, with 10 bases matching TRBD1. Trimming took 6 bases from V and 4 from J; bases not matched to a gene: 8. This CDR3 contains 15 residues. Germline CDR1 LNHDA, CDR2 SQIVND (reference sequence). DNA of the CDR3: TGTGCCAGTAGAACGGGGGGACAGGGGACCTATGGCTACACCTTC. As protein: CASRTGGQGTYGYTF.

The rearrangement links TRBV19 to TRBJ2-1; 8 nucleotides match TRBD2. Germline CDR1 and CDR2: LNHDA and SQIVND (reference sequence). Unmatched junction bases numbered 6, after V lost 7 bases and J lost 7 bases. The CDR3 spans 13 residues. The DNA for the CDR3 is TGTGCCAGTACCCACCGGGGGGGTAATGAGCAGTTCTTC. Protein: CASTHRGGNEQFF.

CDR3 amino acids: CASSLGGRGQETQYF. The CDR3 nucleotides read TGTGCCAGCAGCTTAGGAGGCCGGGGGCAAGAGACCCAGTACTTC. This sequence joins TRBV7-9 and TRBJ2-5, with D maybe TRBD2 (6 bases). V was shortened by 1 base and J by 2 bases, with 11 bases between the two germline ends. The CDR3 contains 15 residues. Per germline, CDR1 SEHNR and CDR2 FQNEAQ (reference sequence).

The CDR3 region has the DNA TGTGCCAGCAGCGCAGGGGGCGCGGGTGAAGCTTTCTTT. It translates to CASSAGGAGEAFF. The chain is built from TRBV2 and TRBJ1-1, with 8 bases matching TRBD1. The CDR3 extends over 13 amino acids. After removal of 6 bases from V and 7 bases from J, the junction contained 7 bases not matched to a gene. The germline V gene encodes CDR1 SNHLY and CDR2 FYNNEI.

The chain has TRBV18 and TRBJ1-4, with 9 bases matching TRBD1. Per the germline V gene, CDR1 is KGHSH and CDR2 is LQKENI. V lost 3 bases to trimming and J lost 5 bases; unmatched junction nucleotides: 4. CDR3 size: 15 residues. DNA for the CDR3: TGTGCCAGCTCACCCCGGACAGGGGAAAATGAAAAACTGTTTTTT. Its translation is CASSPRTGENEKLFF.

This chain links TRBV7-2 with TRBJ1-1; TRBD1 agrees at 10 bases. CDR3 length: 14 amino acids. The ends lost 5 bases at V and 5 bases at J; junction bases unmatched: 5. Per the germline V gene, CDR1 is SGHTA and CDR2 is FQGNSA. The CDR3 loop reads CASSQDRGRTEAFF. The CDR3 nucleotides are TGTGCCAGCAGCCAGGACAGGGGGAGAACTGAAGCTTTCTTT.

About this clone: The junction and the germline gene differ at one end; a read error may be behind it. This chain uses TRBV4-1 with TRBJ2-7; 10 positions agree with TRBD2. Germline lookup yields CDR1 MGHRA and CDR2 YSYEKL. The CDR3 extends over 15 amino acids. The CDR3 protein is CASSQDSGGFYGQYF. The CDR3 region has the DNA TGCGCCAGCAGCCAAGATAGCGGGGGGTTCTACGGGCAGTACTTC.

The chain joins TRBV4-3 to TRBJ1-5; 11 positions match TRBD1. J lost 6 bases, V lost 2 bases, and 9 bases had no gene match. The CDR3 loop spans 17 amino acids. Germline lookup yields CDR1 LGHNA and CDR2 YSLEER. The CDR3 loop reads CASSQSSGTGGSQPQHF. As DNA, the CDR3 is TGCGCCAGCAGCCAATCGTCCGGGACAGGGGGTAGTCAGCCCCAGCATTTT.

The chain employs TRBV18 and TRBJ2-1, with a possible D match to TRBD2 (6 bases). CDR3 size: 13 residues. Germline loops: CDR1 KGHSH, CDR2 LQKENI. Trimming stripped 3 bases from V and 3 bases from J, with 6 bases between. The CDR3 loop is CASSPGGYNEQFF. CDR3 coding DNA: TGTGCCAGCTCACCGGGGGGCTACAATGAGCAGTTCTTC.

The chain joins TRBV19 to TRBJ2-7; 8 nucleotides align to TRBD1. CDR3 size: 15 residues. CDR1 and CDR2 (germline): LNHDA, SQIVND (reference sequence). The V segment lost 5 bases and the J segment 7 bases; nucleotides outside the gene matches: 13. CDR3 sequence (DNA): TGTGCCAGTAGTCCCGTGAGACAGGGGAGCTTAGAGCAGTACTTC. It specifies CASSPVRQGSLEQYF.

J is TRBJ1-2 and V is TRBV29-1; perhaps TRBD1 as D (6 bases). Trimming cost V 1 base and J 7 bases, with 16 bases left between them. CDR1 and CDR2 from the germline V gene are SQVTM and ANQGSEA. CDR3 length: 14 residues. The chain's CDR3 is CSVEGRAGAPGYTF. CDR3 coding DNA: TGCAGCGTTGAAGGGAGAGCAGGGGCGCCTGGCTACACCTTC.

CDR3 region: CASSRQGQGYEQYF. The DNA for the CDR3 is TGTGCCAGCAGCCGACAGGGACAGGGTTACGAGCAGTACTTC. The rearrangement uses TRBV6-5 and TRBJ2-7, with 9 bases that match TRBD1. The trim removed 6 bases at V and 4 bases at J, leaving 7 bases unmatched. CDR3 length: 14 amino acids. The germline V gene encodes CDR1 MNHEY and CDR2 SVGAGI.

The chain is built from TRBV5-6 and TRBJ2-2; 7 bases fit TRBD1. This CDR3 contains 14 residues. The V gene end was trimmed by 4 bases and the J gene end by 5 bases; junction bases not matched to a gene: 5. Germline lookup yields CDR1 SGHDT and CDR2 YYEEEE. DNA for the CDR3: TGTGCCAGCAGCCGTGACAGGGTTACCGGGGAGCTGTTTTTT. Protein: CASSRDRVTGELFF.

This chain links TRBV5-1 with TRBJ2-7, with 8 positions matching TRBD1. Unmatched junction bases numbered 5, after V lost 0 bases and J lost 3 bases. CDR1 is SGHRS and CDR2 is YFSETQ in the germline V gene. This CDR3 is built from 15 residues. CDR3 protein: CASSLGPGQGYEQYF. CDR3 DNA: TGCGCCAGCAGCTTGGGGCCCGGACAGGGCTACGAGCAGTACTTC.

This clone has more than one count but fewer than ten. The rearrangement links TRBV10-3 to TRBJ2-7; 10 bases align to TRBD1. CDR1 is ENHRY and CDR2 is SYGVKD in the germline V gene. This CDR3 comprises 12 residues. Trimming cost V 10 bases and J 5 bases; bases outside gene matches: 5. CDR3 in amino acids: CANKGTGDEQYF. The DNA for the CDR3 is TGTGCCAACAAGGGGACAGGGGACGAGCAGTACTTC.

The chain has TRBV18 and TRBJ1-1, with 9 bases fitting TRBD1. With 2 bases clipped from V and 10 bases from J, the junction kept 5 bases outside the gene matches. The CDR3 sequence is 13 residues long. The germline CDR1 and CDR2 sequences are KGHSH and LQKENI. As DNA, the CDR3 is TGTGCCAGCTCACCAGACAGGGGGTATGGAGCTTTCTTT. It is translated as CASSPDRGYGAFF.

A single count supports this clone. The chain uses TRBV28 and TRBJ1-1; 10 bases agree with TRBD1. Germline V gene sequence: CDR1 MDHEN, CDR2 SYDVKM. This CDR3 comprises 16 residues. After removal of 6 bases from V and 1 base from J, the junction contained 8 bases not matched to a gene. The DNA of the CDR3 is TGTGCCAGCAGCGAGGGGGACAGGGGCACGAACACTGAAGCTTTCTTT. Residues: CASSEGDRGTNTEAFF.

In this sample, this clone turned up once. V and J are TRBV19 and TRBJ1-2, with D unclear. The V end was cut by 0 bases, the J end by 1 base, with 12 bases between. CDR3 size: 16 residues. Germline CDR1 reads LNHDA; CDR2 reads SQIVND (reference sequence). The CDR3 coding sequence is TGTGCCAGTAGTATAGAGGGCCAGACCCGTAACTATGGCTACACCTTC. Translated: CASSIEGQTRNYGYTF.

The V gene is TRBV27, the J gene TRBJ2-3; 9 bases line up with TRBD1. Losses at the gene ends were 5 bases for V and 2 bases for J; bases not matched to a gene: 17. The CDR3 extends over 19 amino acids. Germline V gene sequence: CDR1 MNHEY, CDR2 SMNVEV (reference sequence). The CDR3 DNA reads TGTGCCAGCAGTCAACCCCAAAACCTCGACAGGGGGGACACAGATACGCAGTATTTT. Translation: CASSQPQNLDRGDTDTQYF.

The chain couples TRBV11-2 to TRBJ2-1; 9 positions agree with TRBD2. The CDR3 length is 16 residues. Germline CDR1 is SGHAT and CDR2 is FQNNGV. The trim removed 1 base at V and 9 bases at J, leaving 10 bases unmatched. The CDR3 loop is CASSLGGGGAYGEQFF. Here the CDR3 DNA reads TGTGCCAGCAGCTTAGGTGGCGGGGGGGCCTATGGTGAGCAGTTCTTC.

The chain has TRBV13 and TRBJ2-5; 9 bases line up with TRBD1. Germline V gene lookup returns CDR1 PRHDT and CDR2 FYEKMQ (reference sequence). The CDR3 contains 18 residues. V was clipped by 5 bases and J by 1 base; unmatched bases: 14. The CDR3 loop is CASSPGTGRETSQETQYF. The CDR3 DNA reads TGTGCCAGCAGCCCAGGGACAGGGCGCGAAACATCCCAAGAGACCCAGTACTTC.

The CDR3 DNA sequence: TGTGCCAGCAGTGAAACGCGTCTAAGTACGCAGTATTTT. Translation: CASSETRLSTQYF. The genes are TRBV6-1 and TRBJ2-3, with unresolved D. Germline CDR1 MNHNS, CDR2 SASEGT. The CDR3 totals 13 residues. V lost 2 bases and J 8 bases, leaving 11 bases between the germline ends.